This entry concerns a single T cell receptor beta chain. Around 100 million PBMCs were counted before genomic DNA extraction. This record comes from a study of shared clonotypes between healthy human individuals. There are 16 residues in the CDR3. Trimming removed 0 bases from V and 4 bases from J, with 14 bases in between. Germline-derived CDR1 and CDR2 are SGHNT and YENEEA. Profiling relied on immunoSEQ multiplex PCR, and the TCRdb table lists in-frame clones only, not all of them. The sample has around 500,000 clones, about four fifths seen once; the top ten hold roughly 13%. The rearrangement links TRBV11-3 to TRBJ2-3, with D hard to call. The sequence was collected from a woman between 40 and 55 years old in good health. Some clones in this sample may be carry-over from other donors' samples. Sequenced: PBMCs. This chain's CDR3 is CASSLDPLRGSDTQYF. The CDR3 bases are TGTGCCAGCAGCTTAGATCCCCTGCGTGGGTCAGATACGCAGTATTTT.